Below, one T cell receptor (beta chain) is given with its context. As it was prepared, the TCRbeta library received unique molecular identifiers. TCRdb processed the PCR reads anew with MiXCR; each CDR3 protein has one entry. The profile shows 490,000 or so distinct CDR3 sequences, about 12% of them singletons. These data belong to a study of T-cell reconstitution after alpha-beta-depleted transplantation in children. V shed 5 bases and J shed 6 bases, with 17 bases lying between them. This CDR3 contains 14 residues. Looked up from germline, CDR1 is ENHRY and CDR2 is SYGVKD. This sequence joins TRBV10-3 and TRBJ2-7; perhaps D is TRBD1 or TRBD2 (5 bases each). The starting material was PBMCs from the stem cell graft donor, obtained from the stem cell graft. This TCR was sampled from a human donor who donated a stem cell graft to a child with combined immunodeficiency. The chain's CDR3 is CAISPRTVGVEQYF. The DNA of the CDR3 is TGTGCCATCAGTCCTCGGACCGTGGGGGTCGAGCAGTACTTC.